The next 9 T cell receptor beta chains were all read from a single sample in a study of T cells expressing NK-cell markers. TCRdb re-called the 5' RACE reads and catalogs CDR3 proteins one per entry, DNA excluded. This sample's table has a few hundred thousand distinct CDR3 sequences. Specimen: blood T cells: a sorted CD56 or NKG2C T cell subset, CD4+ or CD8+ T cells, or bulk PBMC T cells (not recorded which). The source is a man between 18 and 69 years old in good health.

The genes are TRBV7-8 and TRBJ2-3; TCRdb gives TRBD1 as the D gene, but with no DNA this cannot be confirmed. This CDR3 has 16 amino acids. Germline CDR1 and CDR2: SGHVS and FQNEAQ. Here the CDR3 reads CASSLPRRGQTDTQYF.

The rearrangement links TRBV19 to TRBJ2-1; the TRBD1 assignment by TCRdb is unverifiable without DNA. Germline values: CDR1 LNHDA, CDR2 SQIVND (reference sequence). The CDR3 consists of 16 residues. CDR3 loop: CASSWTGGSSYNEQFF.

The gene calls are TRBV7-9 and TRBJ2-3; checking the TCRdb D call of TRBD2 is not possible without DNA. Per germline, CDR1 SEHNR and CDR2 FQNEAQ (reference sequence). The CDR3 loop spans 16 amino acids. CDR3 amino acids: CASSTRAFSSTDTQYF.

The chain couples TRBV11-2 to TRBJ1-6; TCRdb's assignment of TRBD1 cannot be checked, as there is no DNA. The CDR3 is 16 amino acids. Looked up from germline, CDR1 is SGHAT and CDR2 is FQNNGV. CDR3 sequence reads: CASSGAGRSYNSPLHF.

The chain links TRBV28 to TRBJ1-2; TCRdb proposes TRBD1, but this gene call is untestable without DNA. This CDR3 is built from 16 residues. Germline CDR1 is MDHEN and CDR2 is SYDVKM. Here the CDR3 reads CASSARGQLSNYGYTF.

The chain carries TRBV6-1 and TRBJ2-7; the TRBD1 assignment by TCRdb is unverifiable without DNA. CDR1 is MNHNS and CDR2 is SASEGT in the germline V gene. The CDR3 loop spans 14 amino acids. The CDR3 loop is CASSEQGAVGEQYF.

CDR3 loop: CASSFSLGSTYEQYF. This chain uses TRBV5-1 with TRBJ2-7; there is no DNA to check the TCRdb D call of TRBD2. Germline V gene data show CDR1 as SGHRS and CDR2 as YFSETQ. The CDR3 is 15 amino acids.

The CDR3 protein is CASSEISVYNEQFF. J is TRBJ2-1 and V is TRBV6-1. Germline V CDR1 and CDR2: MNHNS, SASEGT. This CDR3 has 14 residues.

V and J are TRBV30 and TRBJ1-1; without DNA, the TCRdb call of TRBD1 cannot be checked. This CDR3 has 14 amino acids. In germline, CDR1 is GTSNPN, CDR2 SVGIG (reference sequence). CDR3 sequence: CAWNYGTANTEAFF.